This TCR beta chain was captured by sequencing in a study of PD-L1 blockade in urothelial cancer. As for the study in general: Male patients with bladder-origin urothelial cancer numbered about 90% of the roughly 29. Timepoints chosen for blood analysis were 3 weeks (second dose) and 6 weeks after treatment start. Study findings and constraints: Pretreatment peripheral blood TCR clonality that fell below the median predicted better survival among the patients studied.

A word on this clone: The antigen is unknown.

Synthetic templates analogous to TCR were spiked into all PCRs individually. Produced via immunoSEQ multiplex PCR; TCRdb's table is partial and in-frame only. The table includes some 40,000 clones, around 85% detected once. Documented time point: pretreatment peripheral blood. Losses at the gene ends were 6 bases for V and 3 bases for J; bases not matched to a gene: 10. Per germline, CDR1 SGHTA and CDR2 FQGNSA. The CDR3 runs 15 residues. The chain has TRBV7-2 and TRBJ1-2; TRBD1 matches 7 bases. The starting material was PBMCs, obtained around atezolizumab (anti-PD-L1) treatment. This sequence originates from an older man with urothelial cancer. CDR3 in amino acids: CASRPRKGADYGYTF. DNA of the CDR3: TGTGCCAGCAGACCCAGAAAGGGGGCTGACTATGGCTACACCTTC.